The TCR beta chain described here comes from a study of blood T cell repertoires in COVID-19. Study overall: Samples of COVID-19 (acute and convalescent) were obtained from the United States, Italy and Spain. PBMCs, B-cell-depleted T cells, or T cells provided the cDNA or gDNA that made up the material.

In the study's own analysis: It was from reference gene primer amplification that nucleated cell counts were estimated. TCRdb's table, derived via immunoSEQ multiplex PCR, lists solely in-frame clones and lacks some. V, J and clone size were drawn from that table, and D and trimming were deduced from the DNA. The sample records about 60,000 clones, around four fifths being singletons. The sequencing input was peripheral blood. The clonotype was recovered from a human donor in a cohort sampled during active COVID-19.

The CDR3 is CASSIVPLAAGDVEQFF. In nucleotides, the CDR3 is TGTGCCAGTAGTATAGTCCCACTAGCGGCCGGGGATGTCGAGCAGTTCTTC. The chain recombines TRBV19 with TRBJ2-1; 8 nucleotides agree with TRBD2. Trimming took 1 base from V and 10 from J; bases not matched to a gene: 15. Germline CDR1 is LNHDA and CDR2 is SQIVND (reference sequence). CDR3 length equals 17 residues.